Presented here are 9 T cell receptor beta chains from one specimen sequenced in a study of shared clonotypes between healthy human individuals. The data were produced by immunoSEQ multiplex PCR, yet TCRdb's version contains in-frame clones alone and is incomplete. The sample carries over a million clones, 75% to 85% recorded once. The material sequenced was memory CD4+ T cells from PBMCs. Specified subset: CD45RA-negative fraction. These receptors came from a young man in good health. Some clones in this sample may be carry-over from other donors' samples.

V usage is TRBV19 and J usage is TRBJ1-1, with D possibly matching TRBD1 (5 bases). Per germline, CDR1 LNHDA and CDR2 SQIVND (reference sequence). This CDR3 has 14 residues. V dropped 3 bases and J dropped 4 bases, with 12 bases sitting between them. The CDR3 sequence is CASSIEGTITEAFF. Here the CDR3 DNA reads TGTGCCAGTAGTATTGAGGGGACTATCACTGAAGCTTTCTTT.

The chain couples TRBV5-4 to TRBJ2-1, with D tentatively TRBD2 (5 bases). CDR3 size: 13 residues. With 4 bases removed from V and 8 bases from J, the gap between germline ends came to 13 bases. Per the germline V gene, CDR1 is SGHNT and CDR2 is YYREEE (reference sequence). CDR3 nucleotides: TGTGCCAGCAGCCGCGCCCAGAGGGATGAGCAGTTCTTC. This encodes CASSRAQRDEQFF.

The chain uses TRBV6-5 and TRBJ1-2; TRBD1 might be the D (5 bases). The CDR3 length is 11 residues. Germline V lookup: CDR1 MNHEY, CDR2 SVGAGI. Trimming stripped 5 bases from V and 7 bases from J, with 8 bases between. CDR3 coding DNA: TGTGCCAGCAGTGGAGGGGTTGGCTACACCTTC. As protein: CASSGGVGYTF.

Concerning this clone itself: This sample includes further DNA sequences coding for the same CDR3. The chain couples TRBV5-1 to TRBJ2-1, with 13 positions matching TRBD2. The CDR3 has 16 residues. V was pared by 0 bases and J by 3 bases, with 0 bases of the junction left unmatched. The germline V gene has CDR1 SGHRS and CDR2 YFSETQ. Here the CDR3 reads CASSLGTSGSYNEQFF. Here the CDR3 DNA reads TGCGCCAGCAGCTTGGGGACTAGCGGGAGCTACAATGAGCAGTTCTTC.

The chain combines TRBV6-6 with TRBJ2-7, with D maybe TRBD2 (5 bases). V lost 4 bases to trimming and J lost 2 bases, with 12 bases between them. CDR3 size: 14 residues. Germline CDR1 is MNHNY and CDR2 is SVGAGI (reference sequence). This CDR3 reads CASSSPEGTYEQYF. CDR3 DNA sequence: TGTGCCAGCAGTTCCCCCGAGGGTACCTACGAGCAGTACTTC.

The gene calls are TRBV9 and TRBJ2-1; D not certain. V lost 3 bases and J 5 bases, leaving 9 bases between the germline ends. Germline CDR1 and CDR2: SGDLS and YYNGEE. The CDR3 extends over 13 amino acids. The CDR3 loop reads CASSALHHNEQFF. DNA for the CDR3: TGTGCCAGCAGCGCTCTACATCACAATGAGCAGTTCTTC.

The V and J genes are TRBV11-3 and TRBJ2-2; TRBD1 agrees at 8 bases. Germline V gives CDR1 SGHNT, CDR2 YENEEA. V was pared by 1 base and J by 5 bases, with 3 bases of the junction left unmatched. CDR3 length equals 15 residues. In DNA, the CDR3 is TGTGCCAGCAGCTTAGGACAGGGGTGGACCGGGGAGCTGTTTTTT. Residues: CASSLGQGWTGELFF. Based on the CDR3 plus reference TRBV11-3 and TRBJ2-2, the full variable domain is EAGVVQSPRYKIIEKKQPVAFWCNPISGHNTLYWYLQNLGQGPELLIRYENEEAVDDSQLPKDRFSAERLKGVDSTLKIQPAELGDSAVYLCASSLGQGWTGELFFGEGSRLTVL.

The rearrangement joins TRBV7-2 to TRBJ2-1; 8 bases match TRBD2. V shed 5 bases, J shed 4 bases, and the junction held 13 bases outside the gene matches. This CDR3 has 17 amino acids. Germline lookup yields CDR1 SGHTA and CDR2 FQGNSA. CDR3 residues: CASSPSSGSLVYNEQFF. Written as DNA, the CDR3 is TGTGCCAGCAGCCCTTCCAGCGGGAGCTTGGTTTACAATGAGCAGTTCTTC.

This clone was observed a few times. The CDR3 here is CASSSSPSGPGNIQYF. The CDR3 DNA is TGCGCCAGCAGCTCCTCCCCGAGCGGGCCGGGGAACATTCAGTACTTC. This rearrangement joins TRBV5-1 to TRBJ2-4; D is possibly TRBD2 (6 bases). The CDR3 is 16 residues long. The V gene lost 3 bases and the J gene lost 7 bases, with 20 bases spanning the gap. Germline values: CDR1 SGHRS, CDR2 YFSETQ.